This TCR beta chain comes out of a study of shared clonotypes between healthy human individuals. Study conclusions and caveats: Naive subsets tended to show greater estimated richness than memory subsets.

TCRdb's table, derived via immunoSEQ multiplex PCR, lists solely in-frame clones and lacks some. The data hold about 2 million clones, with roughly 95% observed a single time. Naive CD8 cells lacked CD45RO, underwent positive selection for CCR7 and left out terminally differentiated effector memory CD45RA+ cells. Germline V lookup: CDR1 SGHDT, CDR2 YYEEEE. The CDR3 has 12 residues. Trimming shortened V by 1 base and J by 3 bases, and 4 bases separated the two germline ends. As concerns this clone: Its antigen is unknown.

Sequenced material: naive CD8+ T cells sorted from blood. This sequence joins TRBV5-6 and TRBJ1-1; D not resolved. The sequence derives from a man younger than 30 in good health. The CDR3 region has the DNA TGTGCCAGCAGCTTGATGGACACTGAAGCTTTCTTT. Its protein is CASSLMDTEAFF.